This T cell receptor (beta chain) was identified in a study of cytomegalovirus exposure and HLA in healthy donors. Method: immunoSEQ multiplex PCR; TCRdb's copy keeps in-frame clones and lacks some. The sample lists around 130,000 clones, over 85% occurring once. The V gene's germline CDR1 is SGHVS and CDR2 FQNEAQ. V was trimmed by 3 bases and J by 2 bases, leaving 7 bases between them. The length of the CDR3 is 13 residues. This clone was seen a single time. The source is a man aged 25 to 40 in good health and CMV-seronegative. The chain employs TRBV7-8 and TRBJ2-5; D might be TRBD2 (6 bases). The sequenced sample consisted of PBMCs. CDR3 DNA: TGTGCCAGCAGCTTGGGACTGCAAGAGACCCAGTACTTC. Protein product: CASSLGLQETQYF.